The 3 T cell receptor beta chains below all came from one sample that was sequenced in a study of cytomegalovirus exposure and HLA in healthy donors. Primers for the PCR totalled 60 Vbeta and 13 Jbeta. TCRdb's table, derived via immunoSEQ multiplex PCR, lists solely in-frame clones and lacks some. The table lists approximately 210,000 clones, 75% to 90% of them singletons. Sequencing was done on a sample of PBMCs. The source of these receptors is a man aged 30 to 39 in good health and CMV-seronegative.

V is TRBV18 and J is TRBJ2-3, with TRBD1 as a possible D gene (5 bases). The CDR3 is 14 residues long. Trimming left V 3 bases short and J 2 bases short, with 9 bases between. Germline CDR1 reads KGHSH; CDR2 reads LQKENI. Here the CDR3 DNA reads TGTGCCAGCTCACCTACAGGTACCACAGATACGCAGTATTTT. It encodes CASSPTGTTDTQYF. The full variable domain, with the rest looked up from reference TRBV18 and TRBJ2-3, is NAGVMQNPRHLVRRRGQEARLRCSPMKGHSHVYWYRQLPEEGLKFMVYLQKENIIDESGMPKERFSAEFPKEGPSILRIQQVVRGDSAAYFCASSPTGTTDTQYFGPGTRLTVL.

The J gene is TRBJ1-2, the V gene TRBV30; TRBD1 matches at 9 bases. The CDR3 loop spans 15 amino acids. Germline loops: CDR1 GTSNPN, CDR2 SVGIG (reference sequence). V was pared by 4 bases and J by 6 bases, with 12 bases of the junction left unmatched. CDR3 region: CAWKAGTGWIHGYTF. In DNA, the CDR3 is TGTGCCTGGAAAGCTGGGACAGGGTGGATCCATGGCTACACCTTC. The full variable domain, rest sourced from reference TRBV30 and TRBJ1-2, is SQTIHQWPATLVQPVGSPLSLECTVEGTSNPNLYWYRQAAGRGLQLLFYSVGIGQISSEVPQNLSASRPQDRQFILSSKKLLLSDSGFYLCAWKAGTGWIHGYTFGSGTRLTVV.

This chain links TRBV11-2 with TRBJ1-6; possible D gene TRBD1, 5 bases. CDR3 length: 16 residues. With 1 base removed from V and 8 bases from J, the gap between germline ends came to 15 bases. The germline V gene has CDR1 SGHAT and CDR2 FQNNGV. This chain's CDR3 is CASSLGSGGSHSPLHF. The CDR3 nucleotides are TGTGCCAGCAGCTTAGGTTCGGGGGGATCCCATTCACCCCTCCACTTT.